This T cell receptor beta chain is drawn from a study of graft-versus-host responses after intestinal transplantation. Study background: Recipients across the board were started on anti-thymocyte globulin induction, then kept on tacrolimus and steroids for around 3 years.

The sample holds a few counts of this clone. Trimming removed 3 bases from V and 0 bases from J; junction bases left unmatched: 10. This CDR3 contains 17 residues. In germline, CDR1 is SGHRS, CDR2 YFSETQ. This table comes from immunoSEQ multiplex PCR, and its TCRdb copy is limited to in-frame clones, with some not included. The table lists 15,000 to 20,000 clones, about two fifths of them singletons. Responders (around 200,000, CFSE-labeled) met around 200,000 stimulators that were irradiated and violet-dye-labeled. Findings of the study overall: Recipient-marrow GvH clones were detected, some having first appeared in ileum or blood. Allografts of one patient group, those with graft-donor T cell macrochimerism, had high graft-versus-host to host-versus-graft clonal ratios.

The chain carries TRBV5-1 and TRBJ2-7, with TRBD2 matching over 9 bases. This TCR derives from a human patient who received an intestinal transplant. Sequencing used alloreactive CD8+ T cells from a mixed lymphocyte reaction culture, obtained before intestinal transplant. Noted subset: CFSE-low proliferating T cells sorted from roughly six-day pre-transplant mixed lymphocyte reaction (GvH or HvG direction). As DNA, the CDR3 is TGCGCCAGCAGCTGGGGGGGCGGGAGGGCCCACTCCTACGAGCAGTACTTC. Its protein product is CASSWGGGRAHSYEQYF.